This entry features one T cell receptor beta chain sequence. What it binds is not known. Trimming removed 2 bases at V and 5 bases at J, with 9 bases between. The CDR3 is made up of 12 amino acids. Germline loops: CDR1 GTSNPN, CDR2 SVGIG (reference sequence). Cultured CD4+ T-cell DNA underwent Oncomine TCR Beta short-read sequencing. Genomic DNA was extracted from cultured CD4+ T cells. TCRdb ran MiXCR on the PCR reads and lists one entry per CDR3 protein. The repertoire has thousands of distinct CDR3 sequences, roughly 52% of them found once; the top ten carry about a sixth. The treatment denotes: approximately 9-day PBMC culture with coronavirus spike peptide pools or control peptides (ViraFEST assay). Collection of the unexposed donor's CD4+ T cells took place before the COVID-19 pandemic (2011-2018). This entry is derived from a study of vaccination and CD4 T cells after COVID-19. About the research overall: Each participant was administered two doses of a vaccine, which was either BNT162b2 or mRNA-1273. Study results and limitations: It was found that, in convalescent patients, 304 of 307 vaccine-specific clones were spike mono-reactive.

This receptor was identified in a human donor in good health. The material sequenced was CD4+ T cells from blood, cultured in vitro. The chain has TRBV30 and TRBJ2-5; D unresolved. Written as DNA, the CDR3 is TGTGCCTGGAGTAAGGGATGGGAGACCCAGTACTTC. Translating gives CAWSKGWETQYF.